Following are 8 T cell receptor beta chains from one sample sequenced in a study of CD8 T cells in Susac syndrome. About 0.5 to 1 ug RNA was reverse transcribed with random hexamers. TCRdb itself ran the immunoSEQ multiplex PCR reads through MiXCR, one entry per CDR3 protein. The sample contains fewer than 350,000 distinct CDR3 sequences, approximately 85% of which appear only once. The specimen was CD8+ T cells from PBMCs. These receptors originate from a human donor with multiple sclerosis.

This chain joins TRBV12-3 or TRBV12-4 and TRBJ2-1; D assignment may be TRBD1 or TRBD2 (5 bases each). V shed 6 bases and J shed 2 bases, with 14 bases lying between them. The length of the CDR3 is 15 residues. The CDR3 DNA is TGTGCCAGCAGCCTACTGGGACCGACCTACAATGAGCAGTTCTTC. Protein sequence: CASSLLGPTYNEQFF.

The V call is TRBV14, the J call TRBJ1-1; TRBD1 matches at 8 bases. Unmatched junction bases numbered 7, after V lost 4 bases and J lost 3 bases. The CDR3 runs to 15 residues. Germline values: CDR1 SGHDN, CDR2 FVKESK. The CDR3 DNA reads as TGTGCCAGCAGCCTTACGATACAGGGGGACACTGAAGCTTTCTTT. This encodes CASSLTIQGDTEAFF.

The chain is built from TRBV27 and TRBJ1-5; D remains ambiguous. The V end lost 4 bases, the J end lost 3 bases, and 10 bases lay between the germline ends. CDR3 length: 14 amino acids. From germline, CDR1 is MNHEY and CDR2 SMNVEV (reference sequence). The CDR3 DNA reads TGTGCCAGCAGTTCCGTCCCTATCAATCAGCCCCAGCATTTT. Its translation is CASSSVPINQPQHF.

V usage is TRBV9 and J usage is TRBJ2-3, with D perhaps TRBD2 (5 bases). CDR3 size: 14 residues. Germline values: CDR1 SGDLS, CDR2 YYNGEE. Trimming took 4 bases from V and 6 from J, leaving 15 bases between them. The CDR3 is CASSSGNPADTQYF. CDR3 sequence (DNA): TGTGCCAGCAGCTCGGGGAATCCGGCGGATACGCAGTATTTT.

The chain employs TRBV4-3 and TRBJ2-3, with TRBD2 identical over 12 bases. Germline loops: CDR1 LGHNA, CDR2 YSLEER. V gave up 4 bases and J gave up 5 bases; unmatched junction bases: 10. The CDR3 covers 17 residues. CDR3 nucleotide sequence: TGCGCCAGCAGCCCGATTCCGGCTAGCGGGAGGGTAGATACGCAGTATTTT. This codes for CASSPIPASGRVDTQYF.

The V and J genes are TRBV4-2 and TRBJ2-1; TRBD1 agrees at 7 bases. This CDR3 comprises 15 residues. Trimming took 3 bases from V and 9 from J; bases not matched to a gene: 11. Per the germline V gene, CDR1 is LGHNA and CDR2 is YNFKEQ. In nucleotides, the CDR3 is TGTGCCAGCAGCCAGGGCCTGACAGGGCTTCGTGAGCAGTTCTTC. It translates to CASSQGLTGLREQFF.

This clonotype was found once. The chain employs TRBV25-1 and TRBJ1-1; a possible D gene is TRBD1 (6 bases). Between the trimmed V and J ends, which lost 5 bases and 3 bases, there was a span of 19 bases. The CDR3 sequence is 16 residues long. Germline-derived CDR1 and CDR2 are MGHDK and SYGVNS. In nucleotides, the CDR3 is TGTGCCAGCAGTCCCATACAGGGAATAGGAGACACTGAAGCTTTCTTT. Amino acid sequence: CASSPIQGIGDTEAFF. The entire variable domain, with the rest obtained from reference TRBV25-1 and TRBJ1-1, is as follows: EADIYQTPRYLVIGTGKKITLECSQTMGHDKMYWYQQDPGMELHLIHYSYGVNSTEKGDLSSESTVSRIRTEHFPLTLESARPSHTSQYLCASSPIQGIGDTEAFFGQGTRLTVV.

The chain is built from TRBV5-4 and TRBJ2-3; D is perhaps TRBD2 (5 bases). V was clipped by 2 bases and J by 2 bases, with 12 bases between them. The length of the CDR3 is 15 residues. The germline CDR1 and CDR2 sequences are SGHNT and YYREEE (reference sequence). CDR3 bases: TGTGCCAGCAGCTTATCGCCGGGGATCACAGATACGCAGTATTTT. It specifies CASSLSPGITDTQYF.